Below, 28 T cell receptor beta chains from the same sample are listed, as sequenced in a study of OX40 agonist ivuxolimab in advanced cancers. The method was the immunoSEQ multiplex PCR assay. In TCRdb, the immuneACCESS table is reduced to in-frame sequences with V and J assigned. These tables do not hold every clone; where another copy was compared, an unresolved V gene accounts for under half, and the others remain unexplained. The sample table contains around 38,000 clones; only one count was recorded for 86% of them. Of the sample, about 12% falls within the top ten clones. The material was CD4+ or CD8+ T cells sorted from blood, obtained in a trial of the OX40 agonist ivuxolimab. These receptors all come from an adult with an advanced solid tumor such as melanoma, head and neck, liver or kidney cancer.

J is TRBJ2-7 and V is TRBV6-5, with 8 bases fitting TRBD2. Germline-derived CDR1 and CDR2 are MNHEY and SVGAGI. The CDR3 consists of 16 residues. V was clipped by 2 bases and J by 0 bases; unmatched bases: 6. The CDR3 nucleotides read TGTGCCAGCAGTTACCGGATAGCGGGGCTCTCCTACGAGCAGTACTTC. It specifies CASSYRIAGLSYEQYF.

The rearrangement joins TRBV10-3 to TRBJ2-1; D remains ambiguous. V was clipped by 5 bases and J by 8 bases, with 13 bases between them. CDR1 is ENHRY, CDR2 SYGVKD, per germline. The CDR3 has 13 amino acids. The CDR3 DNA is TGTGCCATCAGTATTCTAGGTCTCGATGAGCAGTTCTTC. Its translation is CAISILGLDEQFF.

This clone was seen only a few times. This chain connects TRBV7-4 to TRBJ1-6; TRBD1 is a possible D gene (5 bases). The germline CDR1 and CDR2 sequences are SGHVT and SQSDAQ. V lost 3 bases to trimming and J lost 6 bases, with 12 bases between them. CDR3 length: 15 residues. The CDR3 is CASSFSQGGNSPLHF. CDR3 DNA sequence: TGTGCCAGCAGCTTTTCTCAGGGAGGTAATTCACCCCTCCACTTT.

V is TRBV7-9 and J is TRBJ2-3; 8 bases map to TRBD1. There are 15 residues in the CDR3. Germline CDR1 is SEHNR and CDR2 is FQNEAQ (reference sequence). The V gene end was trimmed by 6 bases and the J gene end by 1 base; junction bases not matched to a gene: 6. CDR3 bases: TGTGCCAGCAGACGACAGGGGAAGGGCACAGATACGCAGTATTTT. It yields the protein CASRRQGKGTDTQYF.

DNA of the CDR3: TGTGCCAGCACCCCGAGAGGGAACACTGAAGCTTTCTTT. The encoded protein is CASTPRGNTEAFF. The gene calls are TRBV28 and TRBJ1-1, with unresolved D. V lost 7 bases, J lost 1 base, and 10 bases lay in between. There are 13 residues in the CDR3. Germline V gene data show CDR1 as MDHEN and CDR2 as SYDVKM. Drawing the rest from reference TRBV28 and TRBJ1-1, the complete variable domain is DVKVTQSSRYLVKRTGEKVFLECVQDMDHENMFWYRQDPGLGLRLIYFSYDVKMKEKGDIPEGYSVSREKKERFSLILESASTNQTSMYLCASTPRGNTEAFFGQGTRLTVV.

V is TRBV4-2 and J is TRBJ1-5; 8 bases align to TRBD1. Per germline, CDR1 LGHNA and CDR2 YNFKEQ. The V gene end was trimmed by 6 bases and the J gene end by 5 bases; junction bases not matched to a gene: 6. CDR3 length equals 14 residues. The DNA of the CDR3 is TGTGCCAGCAGTGACAGGGGAGGGGATCAGCCCCAGCATTTT. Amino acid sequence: CASSDRGGDQPQHF.

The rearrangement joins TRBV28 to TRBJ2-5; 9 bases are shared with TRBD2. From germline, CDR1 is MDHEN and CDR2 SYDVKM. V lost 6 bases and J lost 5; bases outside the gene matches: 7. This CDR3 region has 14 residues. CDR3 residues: CASRREGRGETQYF. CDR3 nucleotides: TGTGCCAGCAGGCGGGAGGGCCGGGGGGAGACCCAGTACTTC.

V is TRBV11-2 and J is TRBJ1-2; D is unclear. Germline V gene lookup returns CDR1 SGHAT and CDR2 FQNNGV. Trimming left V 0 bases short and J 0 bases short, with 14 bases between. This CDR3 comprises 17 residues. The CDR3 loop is CASSLEARATANYGYTF. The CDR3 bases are TGTGCCAGCAGCTTAGAGGCTCGGGCTACAGCTAACTATGGCTACACCTTC. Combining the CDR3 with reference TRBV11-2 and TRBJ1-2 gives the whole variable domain EAGVAQSPRYKIIEKRQSVAFWCNPISGHATLYWYQQILGQGPKLLIQFQNNGVVDDSQLPKDRFSAERLKGVDSTLKIQPAKLEDSAVYLCASSLEARATANYGYTFGSGTRLTVV.

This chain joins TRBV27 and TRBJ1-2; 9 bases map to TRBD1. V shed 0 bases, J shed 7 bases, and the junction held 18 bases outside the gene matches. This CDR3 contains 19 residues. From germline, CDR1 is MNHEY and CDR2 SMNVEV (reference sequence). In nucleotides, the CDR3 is TGTGCCAGCAGTTTATCATTGGGGACGGACAGGGGACCTCTGGCTGGCTACACCTTC. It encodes CASSLSLGTDRGPLAGYTF.

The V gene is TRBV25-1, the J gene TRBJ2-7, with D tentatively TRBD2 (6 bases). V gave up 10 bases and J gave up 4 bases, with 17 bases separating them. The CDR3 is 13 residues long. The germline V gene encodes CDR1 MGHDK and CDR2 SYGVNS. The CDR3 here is CATQSGFSYEQYF. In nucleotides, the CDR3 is TGTGCCACCCAAAGCGGGTTCTCATACGAGCAGTACTTC.

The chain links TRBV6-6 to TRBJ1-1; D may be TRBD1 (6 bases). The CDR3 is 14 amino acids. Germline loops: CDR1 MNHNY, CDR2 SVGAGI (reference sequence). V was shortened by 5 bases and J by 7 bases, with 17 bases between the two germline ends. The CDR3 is CASSPLGGANEAFF. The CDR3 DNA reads TGTGCCAGCAGTCCACTCGGGGGGGCTAATGAAGCTTTCTTT.

This CDR3 reads CASSVPGTGGSPLHF. CDR3 sequence (DNA): TGTGCCAGCAGTGTACCCGGGACAGGAGGTTCACCCCTCCACTTT. This rearrangement joins TRBV25-1 to TRBJ1-6, with 8 bases fitting TRBD1. V lost 4 bases to trimming and J lost 9 bases; unmatched junction nucleotides: 8. This CDR3 spans 15 amino acids. Germline lookup yields CDR1 MGHDK and CDR2 SYGVNS.

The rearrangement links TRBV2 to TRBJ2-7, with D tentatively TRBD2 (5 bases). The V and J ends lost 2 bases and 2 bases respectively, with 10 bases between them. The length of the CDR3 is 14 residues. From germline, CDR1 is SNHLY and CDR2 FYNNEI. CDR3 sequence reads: CASSERGITYEQYF. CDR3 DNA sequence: TGTGCCAGCAGTGAAAGAGGGATAACCTACGAGCAGTACTTC.

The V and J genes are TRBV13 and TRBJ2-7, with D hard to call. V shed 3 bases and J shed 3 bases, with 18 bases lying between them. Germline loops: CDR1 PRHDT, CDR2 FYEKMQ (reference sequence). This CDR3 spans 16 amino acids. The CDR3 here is CASSLDGPNSNYEQYF. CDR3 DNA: TGTGCCAGCAGCTTGGACGGTCCGAATAGCAACTACGAGCAGTACTTC. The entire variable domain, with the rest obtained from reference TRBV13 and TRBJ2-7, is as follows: AAGVIQSPRHLIKEKRETATLKCYPIPRHDTVYWYQQGPGQDPQFLISFYEKMQSDKGSIPDRFSAQQFSDYHSELNMSSLELGDSALYFCASSLDGPNSNYEQYFGPGTRLTVT.

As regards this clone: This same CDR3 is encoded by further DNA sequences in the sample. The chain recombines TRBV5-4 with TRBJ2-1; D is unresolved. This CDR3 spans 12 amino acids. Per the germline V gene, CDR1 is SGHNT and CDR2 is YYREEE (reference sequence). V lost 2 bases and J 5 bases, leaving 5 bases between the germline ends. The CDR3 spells CASSFHNNEQFF. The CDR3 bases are TGTGCCAGCAGCTTCCACAACAATGAGCAGTTCTTC.

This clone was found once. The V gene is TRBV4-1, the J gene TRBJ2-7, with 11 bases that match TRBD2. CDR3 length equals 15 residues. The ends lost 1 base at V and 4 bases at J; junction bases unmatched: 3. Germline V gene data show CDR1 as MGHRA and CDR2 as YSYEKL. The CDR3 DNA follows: TGCGCCAGCAGCCAAGTGACTAGCGGGGATTACGAGCAGTACTTC. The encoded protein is CASSQVTSGDYEQYF.

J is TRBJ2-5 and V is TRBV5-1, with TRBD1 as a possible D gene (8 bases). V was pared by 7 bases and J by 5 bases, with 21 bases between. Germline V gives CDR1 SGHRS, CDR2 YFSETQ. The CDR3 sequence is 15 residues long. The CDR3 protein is CASGGDRRSPETQYF. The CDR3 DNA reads TGCGCCAGCGGGGGGGACAGGAGATCTCCGGAGACCCAGTACTTC.

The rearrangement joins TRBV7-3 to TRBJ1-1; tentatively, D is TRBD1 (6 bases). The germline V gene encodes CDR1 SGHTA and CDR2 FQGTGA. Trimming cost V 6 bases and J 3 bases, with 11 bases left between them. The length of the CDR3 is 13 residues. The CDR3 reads CASRAEGDTEAFF. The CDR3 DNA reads TGTGCCAGCAGAGCCGAGGGGGACACTGAAGCTTTCTTT.

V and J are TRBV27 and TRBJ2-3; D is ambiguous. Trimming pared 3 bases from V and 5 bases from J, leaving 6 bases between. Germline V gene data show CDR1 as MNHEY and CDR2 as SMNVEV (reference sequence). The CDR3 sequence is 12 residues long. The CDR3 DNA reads TGTGCCAGCAGTTTGATGGGAGATACGCAGTATTTT. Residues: CASSLMGDTQYF.

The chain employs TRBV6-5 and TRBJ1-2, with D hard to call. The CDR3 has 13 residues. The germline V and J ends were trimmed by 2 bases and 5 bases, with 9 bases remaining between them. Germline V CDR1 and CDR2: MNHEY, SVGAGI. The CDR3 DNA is TGTGCCAGCAGTTACGGTGTGGGTTATGGCTACACCTTC. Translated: CASSYGVGYGYTF.

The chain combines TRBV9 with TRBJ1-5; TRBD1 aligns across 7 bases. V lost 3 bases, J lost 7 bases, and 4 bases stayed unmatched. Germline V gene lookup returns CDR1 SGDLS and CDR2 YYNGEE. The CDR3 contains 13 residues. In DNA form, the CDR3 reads TGTGCCAGCAGCGGACAGGGTAGCCAGCCCCAGCATTTT. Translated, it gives CASSGQGSQPQHF.

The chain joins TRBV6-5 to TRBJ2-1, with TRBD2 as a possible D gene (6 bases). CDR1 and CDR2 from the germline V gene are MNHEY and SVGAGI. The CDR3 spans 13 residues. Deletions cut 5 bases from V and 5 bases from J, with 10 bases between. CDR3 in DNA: TGTGCCAGCAGTGGGGGGACTCACAATGAGCAGTTCTTC. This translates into CASSGGTHNEQFF.

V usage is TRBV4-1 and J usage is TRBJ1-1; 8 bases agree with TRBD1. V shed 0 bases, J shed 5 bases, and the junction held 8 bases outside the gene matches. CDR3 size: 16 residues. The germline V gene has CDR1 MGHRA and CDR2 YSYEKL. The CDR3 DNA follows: TGCGCCAGCAGCCAAGATATTGGCAGGGGGCGAACTGAAGCTTTCTTT. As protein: CASSQDIGRGRTEAFF.

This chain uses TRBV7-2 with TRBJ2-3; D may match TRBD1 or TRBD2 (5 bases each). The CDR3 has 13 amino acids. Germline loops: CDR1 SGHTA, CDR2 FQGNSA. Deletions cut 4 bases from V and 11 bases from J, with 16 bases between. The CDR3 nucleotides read TGTGCCAGCAGCTCCGGGACCACCTGGTGGCAGTATTTT. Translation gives CASSSGTTWWQYF. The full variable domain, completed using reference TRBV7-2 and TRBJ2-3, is GAGVSQSPSNKVTEKGKDVELRCDPISGHTALYWYRQSLGQGLEFLIYFQGNSAPDKSGLPSDRFSAERTGGSVSTLTIQRTQQEDSAVYLCASSSGTTWWQYFGPGTRLTVL.

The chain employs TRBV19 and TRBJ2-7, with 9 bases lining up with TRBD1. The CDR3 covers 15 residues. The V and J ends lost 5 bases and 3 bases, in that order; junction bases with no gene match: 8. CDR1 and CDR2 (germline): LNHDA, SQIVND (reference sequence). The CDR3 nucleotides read TGTGCCAGTAGTTCGGGGACAGGGCCCGGCTACGAGCAGTACTTC. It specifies CASSSGTGPGYEQYF.

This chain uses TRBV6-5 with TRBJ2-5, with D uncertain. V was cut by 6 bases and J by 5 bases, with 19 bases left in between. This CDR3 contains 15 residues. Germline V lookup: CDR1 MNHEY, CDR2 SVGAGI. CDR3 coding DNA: TGTGCCAGCAGACAACAAACGCTCGGGCGGGAGACCCAGTACTTC. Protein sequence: CASRQQTLGRETQYF.

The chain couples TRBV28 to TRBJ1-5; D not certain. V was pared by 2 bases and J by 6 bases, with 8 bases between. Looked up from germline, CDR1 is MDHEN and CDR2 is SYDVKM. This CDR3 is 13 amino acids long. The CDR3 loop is CASSLRGSQPQHF. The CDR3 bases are TGTGCCAGCAGTTTACGGGGAAGTCAGCCCCAGCATTTT. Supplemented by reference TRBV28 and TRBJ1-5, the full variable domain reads DVKVTQSSRYLVKRTGEKVFLECVQDMDHENMFWYRQDPGLGLRLIYFSYDVKMKEKGDIPEGYSVSREKKERFSLILESASTNQTSMYLCASSLRGSQPQHFGDGTRLSIL.

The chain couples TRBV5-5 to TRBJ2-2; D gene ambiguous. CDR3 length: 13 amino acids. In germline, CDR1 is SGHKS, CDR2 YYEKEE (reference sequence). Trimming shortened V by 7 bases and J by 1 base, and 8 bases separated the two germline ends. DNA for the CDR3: TGTGCCAGCCACGGGCAGAACACCGGGGAGCTGTTTTTT. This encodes CASHGQNTGELFF.